The clone carrying this T cell receptor (beta chain) was seen at least ten times. Its matching antigen is unknown. The CDR3 extends over 15 amino acids. The junction had 6 bases not matched to a gene; V was cut back by 0 bases and J by 7 bases. The germline gives CDR1 SGHTA, CDR2 FQGTGA. The data originate from a study of T-cell reconstitution after alpha-beta-depleted transplantation in children. Overall study results and limits: Most T-cell counts and diversity one year after the transplant came from T cells that were newly produced. About two months after transplant, alpha-beta T cells reportedly came from several hundred expanded graft clones. Surviving recipient T cells and thymic progenitors accounted for the high day-60 TCRbeta diversity observed in some patients.

Using unique molecular identifiers, the investigators prepared the TCRbeta library. TCRdb itself ran the PCR reads through MiXCR, one entry per CDR3 protein. The sample lists roughly 670,000 distinct CDR3 sequences, about an eighth occurring once. The chain couples TRBV7-3 to TRBJ2-1, with 7 bases lining up with TRBD1. This sequence originates from a girl aged 2-10 years with congenital amegakaryocytic thrombocytopenia, due to receive a stem cell transplant. The specimen comprised PBMCs, sampled before TCRalphabeta/CD19-depleted stem cell transplant. The CDR3 reads CASSLTYDRANEQFF. The CDR3 region has the DNA TGTGCCAGCAGCTTAACATACGACAGGGCTAATGAGCAGTTCTTC.